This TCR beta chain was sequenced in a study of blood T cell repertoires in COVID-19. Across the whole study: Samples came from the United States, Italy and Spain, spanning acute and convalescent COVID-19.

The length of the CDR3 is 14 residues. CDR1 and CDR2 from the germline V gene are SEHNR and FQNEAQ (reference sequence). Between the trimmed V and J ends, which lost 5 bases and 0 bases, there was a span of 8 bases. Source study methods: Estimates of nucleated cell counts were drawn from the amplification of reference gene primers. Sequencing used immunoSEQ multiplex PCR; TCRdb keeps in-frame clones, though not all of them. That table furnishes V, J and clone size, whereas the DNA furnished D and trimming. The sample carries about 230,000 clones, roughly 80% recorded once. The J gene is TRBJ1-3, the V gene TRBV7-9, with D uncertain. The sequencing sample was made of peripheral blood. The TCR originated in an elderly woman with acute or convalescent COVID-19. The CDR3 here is CASSQVRSGNTIYF. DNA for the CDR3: TGTGCCAGCAGCCAGGTGCGCTCTGGAAACACCATATATTTT.